Below are 15 T cell receptor beta chains sequenced from a single sample in a study of PD-L1 blockade in urothelial cancer. Assay: immunoSEQ multiplex PCR; the TCRdb copy retains only in-frame clones and omits some. Of around 45,000 clones in the sample, more than 70% were seen once. Specimen: PBMCs, collected around atezolizumab (anti-PD-L1) treatment. These receptors came from a woman in her sixties or seventies with urothelial cancer.

This clone was found once. The rearrangement links TRBV19 to TRBJ2-7; 9 nucleotides align to TRBD1. The CDR3 length is 17 residues. V shed 4 bases, J shed 4 bases, and the junction held 14 bases outside the gene matches. CDR1 is LNHDA, CDR2 SQIVND, per germline (reference sequence). CDR3 region: CASSTLVGTGMGYEQYF. CDR3 DNA: TGTGCCAGTAGTACCTTAGTCGGGACAGGGATGGGATACGAGCAGTACTTC.

The V call is TRBV7-6, the J call TRBJ2-5; D unclear. Germline assignment: CDR1 SGHVS and CDR2 FNYEAQ. The CDR3 covers 15 residues. The V gene lost 3 bases and the J gene lost 1 base, with 12 bases spanning the gap. CDR3 amino acids: CASSFSPYSQETQYF. CDR3 DNA: TGTGCCAGCAGCTTTTCGCCTTACAGCCAAGAGACCCAGTACTTC. Full variable domain (rest looked up from reference TRBV7-6 and TRBJ2-5): GAGVSQSPRYKVTKRGQDVALRCDPISGHVSLYWYRQALGQGPEFLTYFNYEAQQDKSGLPNDRFSAERPEGSISTLTIQRTEQRDSAMYRCASSFSPYSQETQYFGPGTRLLVL.

Relative to its sample, this clone is medium-sized (0.01 to 0.1%). CDR3 bases: TGTGCCAGCTCACAAGACGACAGTCGTTCGGCCACTATAAGCTACACCTTC. Protein: CASSQDDSRSATISYTF. This sequence joins TRBV18 and TRBJ1-2; tentative D call: TRBD1 (5 bases). V lost 4 bases to trimming and J lost 9 bases, with 27 bases between them. This CDR3 region has 17 residues. Germline V CDR1 and CDR2: KGHSH, LQKENI.

This clone has only one observation. The J gene is TRBJ2-1, the V gene TRBV4-3; 10 nucleotides agree with TRBD2. V was pared by 3 bases and J by 7 bases, with 6 bases of the junction left unmatched. The CDR3 is made up of 15 amino acids. CDR1 and CDR2 from the germline V gene are LGHNA and YSLEER. DNA for the CDR3: TGCGCCAGCAGCCAGGGCAGACTAGCGGGTAATGAGCAGTTCTTC. Its protein is CASSQGRLAGNEQFF.

DNA for the CDR3: TGTGCCAGCAGTGAGACGTGGACTCTACTCTACGAGCAGTACTTC. This translates into CASSETWTLLYEQYF. This chain connects TRBV2 to TRBJ2-7; D possibly corresponds to TRBD2 (5 bases). The germline gives CDR1 SNHLY, CDR2 FYNNEI. The CDR3 totals 15 residues. V shed 3 bases and J shed 3 bases, with 15 bases lying between them.

The genes are TRBV6-1 and TRBJ1-4; 7 bases map to TRBD1. With V trimmed by 1 base and J by 4 bases, 3 bases remained unmatched. Looked up from germline, CDR1 is MNHNS and CDR2 is SASEGT. The CDR3 runs 15 residues. CDR3 in amino acids: CASSEVRDSNEKLFF. CDR3 bases: TGTGCCAGCAGTGAAGTGAGGGACAGTAATGAAAAACTGTTTTTT.

This sequence joins TRBV19 and TRBJ2-7; 10 nucleotides align to TRBD1. In germline, CDR1 is LNHDA, CDR2 SQIVND (reference sequence). This CDR3 is built from 14 residues. After removal of 4 bases from V and 3 bases from J, the junction contained 3 bases not matched to a gene. In DNA, the CDR3 is TGTGCCAGTAGTACCGGGACAGGGGACTACGAGCAGTACTTC. As protein: CASSTGTGDYEQYF.

The rearrangement uses TRBV5-6 and TRBJ2-3; D gene unclear. V gave up 4 bases and J gave up 1 base, with 13 bases separating them. Germline CDR1 SGHDT, CDR2 YYEEEE. This CDR3 comprises 15 residues. The CDR3 is CASSLPDSRTDTQYF. Here the CDR3 DNA reads TGTGCCAGCAGCCTTCCAGATTCACGCACAGATACGCAGTATTTT.

The chain employs TRBV4-1 and TRBJ1-6; D is undetermined. CDR1 is MGHRA and CDR2 is YSYEKL in the germline V gene. The CDR3 extends over 13 amino acids. V lost 8 bases, J lost 5 bases, and 10 bases lay in between. The chain's CDR3 is CASERSNNSPLHF. CDR3 in DNA: TGCGCCAGCGAGCGCAGTAATAATTCACCCCTCCACTTT.

The rearrangement uses TRBV19 and TRBJ1-3, with D uncertain. Germline loops: CDR1 LNHDA, CDR2 SQIVND (reference sequence). CDR3 length: 13 residues. Trimming shortened V by 6 bases and J by 0 bases, and 6 bases separated the two germline ends. The CDR3 DNA follows: TGTGCCAGTAGGTCAGGCTCTGGAAACACCATATATTTT. Protein sequence: CASRSGSGNTIYF.

The V call is TRBV4-3, the J call TRBJ1-1; 7 bases agree with TRBD1. CDR1 LGHNA and CDR2 YSLEER come from the germline V gene. This CDR3 spans 16 amino acids. Trimming cost V 1 base and J 5 bases; bases outside gene matches: 10. The CDR3 here is CASSQGKRRGRTEAFF. In DNA form, the CDR3 reads TGCGCCAGCAGCCAAGGAAAACGGAGGGGGCGAACTGAAGCTTTCTTT.

The V call is TRBV9, the J call TRBJ2-3; 8 bases line up with TRBD2. CDR3 size: 14 residues. CDR1 SGDLS and CDR2 YYNGEE come from the germline V gene. V was pared by 0 bases and J by 5 bases, with 2 bases of the junction left unmatched. CDR3 DNA sequence: TGTGCCAGCAGCGTAGGCGCGGGAGGAGATACGCAGTATTTT. Translated, it gives CASSVGAGGDTQYF.

The chain combines TRBV6-5 with TRBJ1-5; no clear D. The germline CDR1 and CDR2 sequences are MNHEY and SVGAGI. The ends were cut back, 3 bases at V and 1 base at J, with 4 bases in the middle. This CDR3 has 13 residues. The CDR3 is CASSYGSNQPQHF. As DNA, the CDR3 is TGTGCCAGCAGTTATGGCAGCAATCAGCCCCAGCATTTT.

V gene TRBV18 combines with J gene TRBJ1-2; TRBD1 is a possible D gene (5 bases). The CDR3 covers 16 residues. Trimming removed 3 bases from V and 3 bases from J, with 17 bases in between. The germline gives CDR1 KGHSH, CDR2 LQKENI. CDR3 sequence reads: CASSPLRQGGDYGYTF. As DNA, the CDR3 is TGTGCCAGCTCACCCCTGAGGCAGGGTGGTGACTATGGCTACACCTTC.

V and J are TRBV27 and TRBJ2-1; 8 positions agree with TRBD2. The CDR3 contains 14 residues. Trimming cost V 5 bases and J 4 bases; bases outside gene matches: 4. Germline values: CDR1 MNHEY, CDR2 SMNVEV (reference sequence). CDR3 coding DNA: TGTGCCAGCAGTAACCGGGGGGGGTACAATGAGCAGTTCTTC. The encoded protein is CASSNRGGYNEQFF.